The table lists the clone carrying this TCR beta chain with a few counts. As yet, its antigen is unknown. This may arise from a read error, as a much more abundant clone is one base away. The germline V gene has CDR1 SGHVS and CDR2 FQNEAQ. This CDR3 comprises 14 residues. From the reads, TCRdb called clonotypes with MiXCR, one entry per CDR3 protein. This table holds 680,000 or so distinct CDR3 sequences, 35% found once. The entry originates in a study of T cell repertoires in cytomegalovirus infection. About the study: From public TCR beta signatures came an indication of both CMV infection and matching HLA type. Study results and caveats: Of the TCR beta families, the public ones yielded a cumulative frequency that identified carriers of CMV plus the relevant HLA. The response measured ex vivo was dominated by TCR beta clonotypes (HLA-C-restricted and CMV-specific).

The receptor was derived from a human donor in good health (CMV status not recorded). Some clones in this sample may be carry-over from other donors' samples. V and J are TRBV7-8 and TRBJ1-4; D perhaps matches TRBD1 (6 bases). Material: PBMCs. In DNA form, the CDR3 reads TGTTCCAGCAGCTTAGTCGGGACAAATGGAAAACTGTTTTTT. This sequence encodes CSSSLVGTNGKLFF. The variable domain in full, completed from reference TRBV7-8 and TRBJ1-4, reads GAGVSQSPRYKVAKRGQDVALRCDPISGHVSLFWYQQALGQGPEFLTYFQNEAQLDKSGLPSDRFFAERPEGSVSTLKIQRTQQEDSAVYLCSSSLVGTNGKLFFGSGTQLSVL.